A few counts support the clone carrying this T cell receptor (beta chain). The antigen is unknown. This sample stems from a study of response to subunit inactivated influenza vaccine. General study results and limits: Researchers suggested that each seasonal influenza vaccination recruits few new T cells.

This CDR3 contains 16 residues. From germline, CDR1 is SGHRS and CDR2 YFSETQ. V lost 1 base to trimming and J lost 4 bases; unmatched junction nucleotides: 7. TCRdb reprocessed the RT-PCR reads with MiXCR, giving one entry per CDR3 protein. Among approximately 700,000 distinct CDR3 sequences listed, 15% to 18% were seen once. J is TRBJ2-2 and V is TRBV5-1; TRBD2 matches 7 bases. The sequencing here drew on PBMCs from blood, taken 11 to 12 days after vaccination. The source is a middle-aged man who received an inactivated influenza vaccine. The CDR3 here is CASSLQRERVTGELFF. The CDR3 bases are TGCGCCAGCAGCTTGCAGCGGGAAAGAGTCACCGGGGAGCTGTTTTTT.